This T cell receptor beta chain was retrieved from a study of blood T cell repertoires in COVID-19. Overall study context: Samples representing acute and convalescent COVID-19 were sourced from the United States, Italy and Spain.

Original processing notes: Amplification of reference gene primers provided the estimated nucleated cell counts. The protocol was immunoSEQ multiplex PCR, while the TCRdb copy is restricted to in-frame clones and leaves out a portion. V and J calls plus clone size are reproduced from that table; the DNA served to infer D and trimming. The data hold some 190,000 clones, with roughly nine tenths observed a single time. Ages ranged from about 18 to 89 years, with residence in fewer than 25 US areas. The study assigned cohorts using participant-reported clinical history. CDR1 is MDHEN, CDR2 SYDVKM, per germline. V lost 5 bases, J lost 3 bases, and 18 bases stayed unmatched. This CDR3 region has 19 residues.

The chain combines TRBV28 with TRBJ2-4, with TRBD2 identical over 8 bases. The clonotype comes from a middle-aged woman with acute COVID-19. The material sequenced was PBMCs or T cells enriched from blood (not recorded which). This CDR3 is CASSPTLDGRARGKNIQYF. In DNA form, the CDR3 reads TGTGCCAGCAGTCCCACGCTGGACGGGAGGGCAAGAGGCAAAAACATTCAGTACTTC.